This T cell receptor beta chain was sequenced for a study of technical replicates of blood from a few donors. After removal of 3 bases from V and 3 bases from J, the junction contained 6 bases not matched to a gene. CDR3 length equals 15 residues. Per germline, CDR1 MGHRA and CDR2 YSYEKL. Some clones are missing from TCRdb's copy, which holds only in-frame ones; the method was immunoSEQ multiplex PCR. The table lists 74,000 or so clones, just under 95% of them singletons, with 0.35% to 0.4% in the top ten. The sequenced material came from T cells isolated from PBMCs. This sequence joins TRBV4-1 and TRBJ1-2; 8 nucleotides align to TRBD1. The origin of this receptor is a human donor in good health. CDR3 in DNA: TGCGCCAGCAGCCACCCAGGACAGGGAGACTATGGCTACACCTTC. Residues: CASSHPGQGDYGYTF.